The following is a T cell receptor (beta chain) sequence with its context. The data were obtained in a study of T cell repertoires in cytomegalovirus infection. Study overall: Both CMV infection and a matching HLA type were indicated by public TCR beta signatures.

TCRdb passed the reads through MiXCR, listing each CDR3 protein once. The sample records more than 150,000 distinct CDR3 sequences, around a quarter being singletons. The CDR3 consists of 14 residues. Germline loops: CDR1 MDHEN, CDR2 SYDVKM. The V and J ends lost 8 bases and 3 bases respectively, with 17 bases between them. Sequencing was carried out using PBMCs. This clonotype was obtained from a human donor in good health (CMV status not recorded). Some clones in this sample may be carry-over from other donors' samples. The rearrangement links TRBV28 to TRBJ2-7; TRBD1 is a possible D gene (6 bases). CDR3 in amino acids: CASLPGARGYEQYF. CDR3 bases: TGTGCCAGCCTACCAGGGGCGAGGGGCTACGAGCAGTACTTC.